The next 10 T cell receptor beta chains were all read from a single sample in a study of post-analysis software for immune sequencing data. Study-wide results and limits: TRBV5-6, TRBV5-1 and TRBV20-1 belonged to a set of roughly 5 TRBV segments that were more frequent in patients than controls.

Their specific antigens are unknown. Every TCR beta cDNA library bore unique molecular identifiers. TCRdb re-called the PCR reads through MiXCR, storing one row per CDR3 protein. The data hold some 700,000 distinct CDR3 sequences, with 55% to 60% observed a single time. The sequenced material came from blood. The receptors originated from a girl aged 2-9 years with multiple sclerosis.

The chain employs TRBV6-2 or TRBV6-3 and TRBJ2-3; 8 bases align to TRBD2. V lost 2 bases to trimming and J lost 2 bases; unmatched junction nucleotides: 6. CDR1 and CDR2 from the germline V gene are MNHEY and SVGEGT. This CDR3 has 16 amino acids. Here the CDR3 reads CASSYPGLAFTDTQYF. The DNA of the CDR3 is TGTGCCAGCAGTTACCCAGGACTAGCATTCACAGATACGCAGTATTTT.

DNA for the CDR3: TGTGCCAGCAGCCCGATGGGTGGCTCTGGGGCCAACGTCCTGACTTTC. It specifies CASSPMGGSGANVLTF. This chain uses TRBV11-2 with TRBJ2-6; no reliable D call. Trimming took 5 bases from V and 0 from J, leaving 11 bases between them. CDR3 size: 16 residues. Germline CDR1 and CDR2: SGHAT and FQNNGV.

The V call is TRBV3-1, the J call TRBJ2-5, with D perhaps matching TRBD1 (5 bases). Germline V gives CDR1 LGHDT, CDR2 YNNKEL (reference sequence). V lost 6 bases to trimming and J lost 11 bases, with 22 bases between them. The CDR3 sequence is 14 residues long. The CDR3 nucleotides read TGTGCCAGCAGTAATCCATACCAGGGCGTCGTGCAGTACTTC. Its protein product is CASSNPYQGVVQYF.

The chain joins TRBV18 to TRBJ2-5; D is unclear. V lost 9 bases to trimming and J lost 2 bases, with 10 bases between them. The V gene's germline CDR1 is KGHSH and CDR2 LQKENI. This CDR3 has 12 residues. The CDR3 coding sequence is TGTGCCAGTCACACTGGGCAAGAGACCCAGTACTTC. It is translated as CASHTGQETQYF. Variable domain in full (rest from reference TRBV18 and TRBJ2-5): NAGVMQNPRHLVRRRGQEARLRCSPMKGHSHVYWYRQLPEEGLKFMVYLQKENIIDESGMPKERFSAEFPKEGPSILRIQQVVRGDSAAYFCASHTGQETQYFGPGTRLLVL.

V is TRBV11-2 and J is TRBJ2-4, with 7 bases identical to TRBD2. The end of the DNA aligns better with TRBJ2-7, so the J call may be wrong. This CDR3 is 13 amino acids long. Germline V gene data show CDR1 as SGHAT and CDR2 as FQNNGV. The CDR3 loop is CASRAGHSYEQYF. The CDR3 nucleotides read TGTGCCAGCAGAGCGGGGCACTCCTACGAGCAGTACTTC.

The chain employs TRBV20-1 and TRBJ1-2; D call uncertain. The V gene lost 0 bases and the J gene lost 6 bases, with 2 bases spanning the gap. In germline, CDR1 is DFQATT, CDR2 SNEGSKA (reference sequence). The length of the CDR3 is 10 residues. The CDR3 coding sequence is TGCAGTGCTAGAGAGCATGGCTACACCTTC. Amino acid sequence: CSAREHGYTF.

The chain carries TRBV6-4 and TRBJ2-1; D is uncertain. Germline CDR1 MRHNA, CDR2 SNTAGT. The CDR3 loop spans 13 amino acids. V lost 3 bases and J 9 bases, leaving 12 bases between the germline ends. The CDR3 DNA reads TGTGCCAGCAGTGAGAGTTCCTTTAGTGAGCAGTTCTTC. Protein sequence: CASSESSFSEQFF.

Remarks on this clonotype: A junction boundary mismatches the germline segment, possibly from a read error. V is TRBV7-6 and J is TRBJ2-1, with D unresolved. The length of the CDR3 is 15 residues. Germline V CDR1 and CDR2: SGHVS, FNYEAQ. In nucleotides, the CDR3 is TGTGCCGGCAGCGCTCCGGGCCTCAGGCATCATGAGCAGTTCTTC. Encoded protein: CAGSAPGLRHHEQFF.

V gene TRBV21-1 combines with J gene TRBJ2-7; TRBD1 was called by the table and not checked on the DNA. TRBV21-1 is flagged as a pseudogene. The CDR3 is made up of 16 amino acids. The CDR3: CASSMTGVIVLGEQYF. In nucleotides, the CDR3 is TGTGCCAGCAGTATGACAGGGGTAATAGTTCTTGGCGAGCAGTACTTC.

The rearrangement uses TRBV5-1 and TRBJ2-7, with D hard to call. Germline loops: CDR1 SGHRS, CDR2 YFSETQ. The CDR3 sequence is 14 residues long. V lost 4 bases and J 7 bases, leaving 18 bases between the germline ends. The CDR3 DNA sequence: TGCGCCAGCAGCCCCCGGGCGGCCCTCTGGGAGCAGTACTTC. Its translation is CASSPRAALWEQYF.